This T cell receptor (beta chain) originates from a study of blood T cell repertoires in COVID-19. Sequencing used immunoSEQ multiplex PCR; TCRdb keeps in-frame clones, though not all of them. The sample shows fewer than 80,000 clones, around 74% of them seen only once. Germline CDR1 and CDR2: LNHDA and SQIVND (reference sequence). The CDR3 has 13 amino acids. V lost 8 bases, J lost 5 bases, and 7 bases stayed unmatched. The table lists this clone with a few counts. The rearrangement links TRBV19 to TRBJ2-7, with TRBD1 matching 9 bases. This receptor was obtained from a woman older than 75 with acute or convalescent COVID-19. Sequenced material: peripheral blood. Written as DNA, the CDR3 is TGTGCCAGTCAGGACAGGGGAGGGGACGAGCAGTACTTC. This encodes CASQDRGGDEQYF.